The clone carrying this T cell receptor (beta chain) was seen more than once but under ten times. Its target is unknown. These data belong to a study of blood T cells in healthy people across ages. Study-wide results and limits: Measured against age, TCR beta diversity per million T cells decreased in a roughly linear manner. With unsorted PBMCs, a conclusive comparison of naive versus antigen-experienced cells was not possible.

Those donating, healthy Caucasian individuals from Russia, were aged about 6 to 100. The CDR3 consists of 14 residues. Germline V lookup: CDR1 KGHDR, CDR2 SFDVKD. With 2 bases clipped from V and 7 bases from J, the junction kept 4 bases outside the gene matches. For the second PCR, which ran for about 7 to 11 cycles, a sample-barcoded 5' primer and a J-beta primer mix were used. Individual samples furnished no less than 2.5 million CDR3-containing paired-end reads apiece. TCRdb analysed the 5' RACE reads with MiXCR anew, one entry per CDR3 protein. The sample shows 550,000 to 800,000 distinct CDR3 sequences, under 25% of them seen only once.

Sequenced: blood. The chain carries TRBV24-1 and TRBJ2-1; 7 nucleotides match TRBD1. The sequence was obtained from a man between 65 and 85 years old in good health. The CDR3 DNA reads as TGTGCCACCAGTGATTCGACAGGGCGGAATGAGCAGTTCTTC. The encoded protein is CATSDSTGRNEQFF.